The T cell receptor (beta chain) under discussion was sequenced for a study of T-cell memory formation after mild COVID-19. Germline CDR1 reads SGHRS; CDR2 reads YFSETQ. The CDR3 contains 16 residues. V was shortened by 0 bases and J by 2 bases, with 14 bases between the two germline ends. TCRdb recomputed calls from the 5' RACE reads with MiXCR, one row per CDR3 protein. The sample contains hundreds of thousands of distinct CDR3 sequences, roughly 22% of which appear only once. This clonotype was seen only a few times. J is TRBJ1-1 and V is TRBV5-1, with D maybe TRBD1 (5 bases). The sequencing input was PBMCs or a T cell subset sorted from them (not recorded which). The TCR originated in an adult woman who had mild COVID-19 (a few samples of this study predate the infection). Cell type and time point are not known. The CDR3 loop reads CASSLAQGPPNTEAFF. The CDR3 nucleotides read TGCGCCAGCAGCTTGGCCCAGGGTCCCCCCAACACTGAAGCTTTCTTT.